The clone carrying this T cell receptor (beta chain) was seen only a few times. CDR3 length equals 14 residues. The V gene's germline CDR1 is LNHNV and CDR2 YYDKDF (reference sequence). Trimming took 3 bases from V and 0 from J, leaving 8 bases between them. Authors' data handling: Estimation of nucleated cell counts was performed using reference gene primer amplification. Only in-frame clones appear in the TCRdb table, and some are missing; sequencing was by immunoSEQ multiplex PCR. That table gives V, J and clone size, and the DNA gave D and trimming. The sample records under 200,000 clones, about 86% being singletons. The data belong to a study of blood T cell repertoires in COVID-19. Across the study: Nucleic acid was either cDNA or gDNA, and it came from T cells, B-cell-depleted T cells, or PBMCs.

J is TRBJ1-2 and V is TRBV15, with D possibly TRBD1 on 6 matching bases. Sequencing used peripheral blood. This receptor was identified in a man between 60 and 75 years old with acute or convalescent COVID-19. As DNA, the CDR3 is TGTGCCACCAGCAGGGACAGTTCTAACTATGGCTACACCTTC. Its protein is CATSRDSSNYGYTF.